These T cell receptor beta chains were read from a single sample in a study of cytomegalovirus exposure and HLA in healthy donors. Clones were read by immunoSEQ multiplex PCR, and TCRdb kept only the in-frame ones, dropping some. The table has about 150,000 clones, 80% seen once; the top ten hold around 7%. Sequencing was carried out using PBMCs. The receptors were sampled from a man under 40 in good health and CMV-seropositive. Each CDR3 is given with its conserved first and last residue. D genes are given only for firm matches. Clone size is given for some rows only: seen once, a few or many times, or a class if the clone is expanded.

>TRBJ2-1|NA|TRBV6-6|TRBD2
TGTGCCAGCAGTTACTCGCGTAGCGGGATGTCCCATGAGCAGTTCTTC
CASSYSRSGMSHEQFF
>TRBJ2-1|NA|TRBV2|TRBD2
TGTGCCAGCAGGCACCCTTCGCCTAGCGGGATAGGGGAAAAGCAGTTCTTC
CASRHPSPSGIGEKQFF
>TRBJ2-7|NA|TRBV28|TRBD1
TGTGCCAGTTTCTCGGGACAGGCAGCCTACGAGCAGTACTTC
CASFSGQAAYEQYF
>TRBJ2-1|NA|TRBV5-6|NA
TGTGCCAGCAGCCCCTCCGGGGTCTCCTACAATGAGCAGTTCTTC
CASSPSGVSYNEQFF
>TRBJ2-1|NA|TRBV11-3|TRBD2
TGTGCCAGCAGCTTAGAACTCGCTAGCGGGGCTGTCTACAATGAGCAGTTCTTC
CASSLELASGAVYNEQFF
>TRBJ1-2|NA|TRBV27|TRBD1
TGTGCCAGCAGTTCAGACCCCGGGACAGCGTTAGGTGGCTACACCTTC
CASSSDPGTALGGYTF
>TRBJ2-5|NA|TRBV30|TRBD1
TGTGCCTGGGCAGGGGGAAGAACAGAGACCCAGTACTTC
CAWAGGRTETQYF
>TRBJ2-7|NA|TRBV6-6|TRBD1
TGTGCCAGCAGCAGCACAGGGGGCCAATGGGACGAGCAGTACTTC
CASSSTGGQWDEQYF
>TRBJ1-2|NA|TRBV5-5|TRBD1
TGTGCCAGCAGCGCAGGGACAGGGGGCCGGTATGGCTACACCTTC
CASSAGTGGRYGYTF
>TRBJ1-5|NA|TRBV19|NA
TGTGCCAGTAGTATAGATCCCGTGGACAGAAATCAGCCCCAGCATTTT
CASSIDPVDRNQPQHF
>TRBJ1-4|NA|TRBV4-1|TRBD1
TGCGCCAGCAGCCATATCCTCCGGGACAGGGGGGAAAAACTGTTTTTT
CASSHILRDRGEKLFF
>TRBJ2-5|NA|TRBV19|TRBD2
TGTGCCAGTAGTACCCCCCTAGCGGGGGTCCGGGAGACCCAGTACTTC
CASSTPLAGVRETQYF
>TRBJ2-2|NA|TRBV5-1|TRBD1
TGCGCCAGCAGCTGGACAGGGGTGAGCGGGGAGCTGTTTTTT
CASSWTGVSGELFF
>TRBJ1-1|NA|TRBV6-4|NA
TGTGCCAGCAGCACAGGCACTGAAGCTTTCTTT
CASSTGTEAFF
>TRBJ1-2|NA|TRBV6-5|NA
TGTGCCAGCAGTAGGACAGCTAACTATGGCTACACCTTC
CASSRTANYGYTF
>TRBJ2-1|once|TRBV19|NA
TGTGCCAGTAGTAGGGGTAGCGGCCCCGCCTACAATGAGCAGTTCTTC
CASSRGSGPAYNEQFF
>TRBJ2-7|NA|TRBV27|NA
TGTGCCAGCAGCTGGGACTCCGCCTACGAGCAGTACTTC
CASSWDSAYEQYF
>TRBJ1-6|NA|TRBV30|TRBD1
TGTGCCTGGACCACCGGACAGGGTCATAATTCACCCCTCCACTTT
CAWTTGQGHNSPLHF
>TRBJ2-7|NA|TRBV10-1|TRBD1
TGCGCCAGCACCCCCGAGGACAGGATTTCCTACGAGCAGTACTTC
CASTPEDRISYEQYF
>TRBJ2-5|NA|TRBV2|NA
TGTGCCAGCAGTGTGGGCAGGGAACAAGAGACCCAGTACTTC
CASSVGREQETQYF
>TRBJ2-5|NA|TRBV11-3|NA
TGTGCCAGCAGCTTAAGCGGGCAAGAGACCCAGTACTTC
CASSLSGQETQYF
>TRBJ1-2|NA|TRBV6-5|TRBD1
TGTGCCAGCAGTCAGGACAGGAACCCCTATGGCTACACCTTC
CASSQDRNPYGYTF
>TRBJ1-1|NA|TRBV28|NA
TGTGCCAGCAGTTATGTTTTCCGTCGGGGGGGCACTGAAGCTTTCTTT
CASSYVFRRGGTEAFF
>TRBJ1-2|NA|TRBV11-2|NA
TGTGCCAGCAGCTTATTACGGGGGACTTCGGGCGGTGGCTATGGCTACACCTTC
CASSLLRGTSGGGYGYTF
>TRBJ1-2|once|TRBV10-3|TRBD1
TGTGCCATCAGTGAGTCGATGCAGGGGGTATATGGCTACACCTTC
CAISESMQGVYGYTF
>TRBJ1-4|NA|TRBV5-4|NA
TGTGCCAGCAGCCAAGAACGGCGGAGCGAAAAACTGTTTTTT
CASSQERRSEKLFF
>TRBJ1-1|NA|TRBV11-3|TRBD1
TGTGCCAGCAGCTTGGGACAGGGTGGAGCTTTCTTT
CASSLGQGGAFF
>TRBJ2-7|NA|TRBV27|NA
TGTGCCAGCAGCCATGGTGGGGCTAGGAGGGTGTACGAGCAGTACTTC
CASSHGGARRVYEQYF
>TRBJ1-6|NA|TRBV15|NA
TGTGCCACCAGCAGAGATCCGACAGGCGGTAATTCACCCCTCCACTTT
CATSRDPTGGNSPLHF
>TRBJ1-1|once|TRBV4-1|NA
TGCGCCAGCAGCCAAGGGACACACATGAACACTGAAGCTTTCTTT
CASSQGTHMNTEAFF
>TRBJ2-7|NA|TRBV4-2|TRBD2
TGTGCCAGCAGCCATAGCGGGGGGGCCCACGAGCAGTACTTC
CASSHSGGAHEQYF
>TRBJ2-3|NA|TRBV4-1|NA
TGCGCCAGCAGCCAATGGGCTCGGAGCACAGATACGCAGTATTTT
CASSQWARSTDTQYF
>TRBJ1-5|once|TRBV15|NA
TGTGCCACCGGGCGGGGGAGGCGATTGGGCAATCAGCCCCAGCATTTT
CATGRGRRLGNQPQHF
>TRBJ2-7|NA|TRBV6-5|TRBD2
TGTGCCAGCAGTCTGTTAGCGGGAGGGCCTAACGAGCAGTACTTC
CASSLLAGGPNEQYF
>TRBJ2-2|NA|TRBV6-1|NA
TGTGCCAGCAGTGAATCAGGGGTTGGAAGCGGCACCGGGGAGCTGTTTTTT
CASSESGVGSGTGELFF
>TRBJ1-2|NA|TRBV6-5|NA
TGTGCCAGCAGTTATGGATCGGGGTTAGGTGGCTACACCTTC
CASSYGSGLGGYTF
>TRBJ2-6|NA|TRBV27|TRBD2
TGTGCCAGCAGATTTGAAGGAGCGGGGGACTCTGGGGCCAACGTCCTGACTTTC
CASRFEGAGDSGANVLTF
>TRBJ2-1|NA|TRBV18|NA
TGTGCCAGCTCACCACACCAGGAAAACAATGAGCAGTTCTTC
CASSPHQENNEQFF
>TRBJ1-1|NA|TRBV4-1|NA
TGCGCCAGCAGCCAAGATCTCCCGGCTTCGGCGGGGAACACTGAAGCTTTCTTT
CASSQDLPASAGNTEAFF
>TRBJ2-1|NA|TRBV28|NA
TGTGCCAGCAGTCTAAGACTAGTCCGGCAGTTCTTC
CASSLRLVRQFF
>TRBJ1-1|NA|TRBV27|NA
TGTGCCAGCAGTTTATCCCGCTCGTCCGGAGGTGAAGCTTTCTTT
CASSLSRSSGGEAFF
>TRBJ1-2|NA|TRBV5-1|NA
TGCGCCAGCAGCTTGGCCATGACGGAGAACTATGGCTACACCTTC
CASSLAMTENYGYTF
>TRBJ2-2|once|TRBV19|NA
TGTGCCAGTAGTACGACTACGAGCACCGGGGAGCTGTTTTTT
CASSTTTSTGELFF
>TRBJ2-7|NA|TRBV5-5|NA
TGTGCCAGCAGCTTGTCGCGGCGCTACGAGCAGTACTTC
CASSLSRRYEQYF
>TRBJ1-1|NA|TRBV6-1|NA
TGTGCCAGCAGAGGACAGATGAACACTGAAGCTTTCTTT
CASRGQMNTEAFF
>TRBJ2-1|NA|TRBV7-8|NA
TGTGCCAGCAGCTTAGAGATTGGTTGGAGCTCCTACAATGAGCAGTTCTTC
CASSLEIGWSSYNEQFF
>TRBJ2-3|NA|TRBV7-3|TRBD2
TGTGCCAGCAGCTTAGTAGCGGGGGGGCCAGATACGCAGTATTTT
CASSLVAGGPDTQYF
>TRBJ2-7|NA|TRBV5-4|TRBD2
TGTGCCAGCAGCTTGGCCGGCCAAGCGGGAACCTACGAGCAGTACTTC
CASSLAGQAGTYEQYF
>TRBJ2-2|NA|TRBV25-1|NA
TGTGCCAGCAGTGAATCGAGGACCGGGGAGCTGTTTTTT
CASSESRTGELFF
>TRBJ2-1|NA|TRBV11-2|TRBD2
TGTGCCAGCAGCCGTCTAGCGGGAGTAACCTACAATGAGCAGTTCTTC
CASSRLAGVTYNEQFF
>TRBJ2-2|NA|TRBV5-4|TRBD1
TGTGCCAGCAGCCGGGACAGGGCAGGCGGGGAGCTGTTTTTT
CASSRDRAGGELFF
>TRBJ1-2|NA|TRBV9|TRBD1
TGTGCCAGCAGCGATGGACAGGGGTATGGCTACACCTTC
CASSDGQGYGYTF
>TRBJ2-1|NA|TRBV2|TRBD2
TGTGCCAGCAGGACTAGAGTTAGCGGGAGTTTCTATGAGCAGTTCTTC
CASRTRVSGSFYEQFF
>TRBJ2-1|NA|TRBV11-2|TRBD2
TGTGCCAGCAGCCCCTCTGGGACTAGCGGGGTCTACAATGAGCAGTTCTTC
CASSPSGTSGVYNEQFF
>TRBJ1-5|few|TRBV6-5|TRBD1
TGTGCCAGCAGTTCCGGGACAGCCAGGCGCGGGCCCCAGCATTTT
CASSSGTARRGPQHF